Listed below are T cell receptor beta chains from one sample, sequenced in a study of T cell responses to AZD1222 COVID-19 vaccine. Measured with immunoSEQ multiplex PCR; TCRdb has only the in-frame clones, and not every one. The sample lists 110,000 or so clones, around 83% occurring once. The material sequenced was peripheral blood, taken 28 days after the second AZD1222 dose. The receptors derive from an adult who received the AZD1222 COVID-19 vaccine. Each CDR3 is given without its conserved first and last residue. The D gene is left open where the match is weak.

V	D	J	CDR3
TRBV19	.	TRBJ1-4	ASSIIREKLF
TRBV7-7	.	TRBJ2-5	ASSLGLGGGQETQY
TRBV7-2	.	TRBJ2-1	ASSLAGGRNEQF
TRBV7-9	TRBD2	TRBJ2-7	ASSLGLAGLPY
TRBV3-1/TRBV3-2	.	TRBJ2-2	ACQTGELF
TRBV7-9	.	TRBJ1-2	ASSLVERPGYGYT
TRBV21-1	.	TRBJ1-1	ASSTGGEGDTEAF
TRBV12-3/TRBV12-4	.	TRBJ1-2	ASSPGDFYGYT
TRBV12-5	.	TRBJ1-4	ASGPGWATNEKLF
TRBV5-1	TRBD2	TRBJ2-3	ASSPGTSGTDTQY
TRBV6-4	.	TRBJ1-5	ASSDSSGIQPQH
TRBV29-1	.	TRBJ1-2	SVDAPPRYGYT
TRBV6-2/TRBV6-3	.	TRBJ2-7	ASSQGPGSYEQY
TRBV29-1	.	TRBJ1-1	SVDGVNTEAF
TRBV7-6	TRBD1	TRBJ1-2	ASSFGGDRRYGYT
TRBV24-1	.	TRBJ2-2	ATSDLQGFRGKNTGELF
TRBV27	.	TRBJ1-2	ASSLGRYYGYT
TRBV29-1	.	TRBJ1-2	SVGVAGVYGYT
TRBV5-1	.	TRBJ2-7	ASSDQTGLDSLYEQY
TRBV9	TRBD1	TRBJ1-4	ASSSTGGKLF
TRBV18	TRBD1	TRBJ1-2	ASSPRTGDNYGYT
TRBV7-2	TRBD2	TRBJ2-7	ASSLPTAGAGRQY
TRBV6-5	.	TRBJ2-1	ASRQGQGGDNEQF
TRBV19	.	TRBJ2-1	ASSTQGSYNEQF
TRBV28	TRBD1	TRBJ1-2	ASSLSDRINYGYT
TRBV5-1	.	TRBJ1-3	ASSLSHSGNTIY
TRBV5-1	.	TRBJ2-5	ASSGTGNPQETQY
TRBV7-7	TRBD1	TRBJ2-2	ASSDRGHSGELF
TRBV19	.	TRBJ2-7	ASSIAGRLVGEQY
TRBV21-1	.	TRBJ2-7	ASKNKDRGSSYEQY
TRBV7-2	.	TRBJ2-1	ASSLVQGAYNEQF
TRBV3-1/TRBV3-2	.	TRBJ2-5	ASSHNRWKTQY
TRBV4-1	.	TRBJ1-2	ASSHLTGVDYGYT
TRBV27	.	TRBJ2-5	ASSLSSTSKQETQY
TRBV4-1	TRBD1	TRBJ1-1	ASSQVLGQANEAF
TRBV30	.	TRBJ1-2	AWSGQGYGYT
TRBV27	TRBD1	TRBJ1-6	ASSLHRGESYNSPLH
TRBV2	TRBD2	TRBJ2-1	ASIPRERESYNEQF
TRBV6-2/TRBV6-3	.	TRBJ1-6	ASSLQAGLGSPLH
TRBV7-7	TRBD2	TRBJ2-1	ASSSGLAGTNEQF